This passage covers 13 T cell receptor beta chains from one sample sequenced in a study of early T cells in non-severe SARS-CoV-2 infection (dated by TCRdb to the early 2020s). The method behind the library was 5' RACE. Sequenced on a NextSeq 500. TCRdb reprocessed the public reads (quality trimming at Q25 with fastp, clone calling with MiXCR) and kept in-frame beta chains. Identical CDR3 proteins give one entry, which carries the most common genes and DNA. The sample table contains fewer than 95,000 distinct CDR3 sequences; only one count was recorded for approximately 15% of them. The leading ten clones occupy about 5% of the sample. Sequencing was performed on whole blood, taken at baseline. Source of these receptors: an adult who was a healthcare worker with PCR-confirmed SARS-CoV-2 infection or an uninfected control (not recorded which).

This clonotype was observed a few times. The rearrangement links TRBV3-1 to TRBJ1-1, with 7 bases aligning to TRBD1. CDR3 length equals 14 residues. The V segment lost 0 bases and the J segment 8 bases; nucleotides outside the gene matches: 6. CDR1 and CDR2 from the germline V gene are LGHDT and YNNKEL (reference sequence). The CDR3 DNA is TGTGCCAGCAGCCAAGAAGCGACAGGGACCGAAGCTTTCTTT. The encoded protein is CASSQEATGTEAFF.

The genes are TRBV30 and TRBJ2-2, with D possibly called TRBD1 or TRBD2 (5 bases each). CDR1 and CDR2 from the germline V gene are GTSNPN and SVGIG (reference sequence). V was clipped by 3 bases and J by 3 bases, with 5 bases between them. The length of the CDR3 is 12 residues. CDR3 amino acids: CAWRGHTGELFF. The CDR3 coding sequence is TGTGCCTGGAGGGGACACACCGGGGAGCTGTTTTTT.

This sequence joins TRBV5-1 and TRBJ2-3; tentative D call: TRBD2 (6 bases). The germline gives CDR1 SGHRS, CDR2 YFSETQ. This CDR3 has 17 amino acids. V lost 1 base, J lost 0 bases, and 15 bases lay in between. The CDR3 nucleotides are TGCGCCAGCAGCTTGCGGGGGATGGAGAGGAGCACAGATACGCAGTATTTT. Encoded protein: CASSLRGMERSTDTQYF. The complete variable domain, with remaining parts taken from reference TRBV5-1 and TRBJ2-3, reads KAGVTQTPRYLIKTRGQQVTLSCSPISGHRSVSWYQQTPGQGLQFLFEYFSETQRNKGNFPGRFSGRQFSNSRSEMNVSTLELGDSALYLCASSLRGMERSTDTQYFGPGTRLTVL.

This clonotype appeared a few times. The chain joins TRBV12-3 or TRBV12-4 to TRBJ2-4; TRBD2 agrees at 14 bases. Trimming removed 4 bases from V and 9 bases from J; junction bases left unmatched: 5. This CDR3 is built from 15 residues. The CDR3 sequence is CASSSGLAGAGIQYF. CDR3 nucleotides: TGTGCCAGCAGTTCGGGACTAGCGGGAGCGGGCATTCAGTACTTC.

The chain employs TRBV7-9 and TRBJ2-5; TRBD1 aligns across 12 bases. Unmatched junction bases numbered 7, after V lost 6 bases and J lost 5 bases. Germline CDR1 SEHNR, CDR2 FQNEAQ (reference sequence). The CDR3 spans 15 residues. The DNA of the CDR3 is TGTGCCAGCAGTTTGGGACAGGGGGCTCAGGAGACCCAGTACTTC. It encodes CASSLGQGAQETQYF.

The V call is TRBV29-1, the J call TRBJ2-7; either TRBD1 or TRBD2 may supply D (5 bases each). CDR3 length equals 14 residues. The germline gives CDR1 SQVTM, CDR2 ANQGSEA. V was shortened by 5 bases and J by 6 bases, with 20 bases between the two germline ends. The CDR3 DNA sequence: TGCAGCGTTTCCACCGGGACCGCGCCCGGCGAGCAGTACTTC. This encodes CSVSTGTAPGEQYF.

The rearrangement joins TRBV7-2 to TRBJ2-7; D possibly uses TRBD1 or TRBD2 (6 bases each). Looked up from germline, CDR1 is SGHTA and CDR2 is FQGNSA. The ends were cut back, 5 bases at V and 0 bases at J, with 17 bases in the middle. CDR3 size: 16 residues. Here the CDR3 reads CASSPGPGGGSYEQYF. The CDR3 DNA sequence: TGTGCCAGCAGCCCTGGCCCCGGGGGCGGCTCCTACGAGCAGTACTTC.

At least ten counts were recorded for this clonotype. V usage is TRBV20-1 and J usage is TRBJ2-3; D assignment may be TRBD1 or TRBD2 (5 bases each). This CDR3 spans 13 amino acids. Trimming left V 5 bases short and J 0 bases short, with 9 bases between. Per germline, CDR1 DFQATT and CDR2 SNEGSKA (reference sequence). This CDR3 is CSALRDSTDTQYF. For the CDR3, the DNA is TGCAGTGCTCTCCGGGACAGCACAGATACGCAGTATTTT.

The gene calls are TRBV6-5 and TRBJ2-7; 9 nucleotides align to TRBD1. Per germline, CDR1 MNHEY and CDR2 SVGAGI. This CDR3 comprises 16 residues. Trimming cost V 0 bases and J 7 bases; bases outside gene matches: 10. Here the CDR3 DNA reads TGTGCCAGCAGTTACTCGTCCGGGACAGGGATAAGGGAGCAGTACTTC. It specifies CASSYSSGTGIREQYF.

In its sample, this clonotype ranks as medium-sized. The chain recombines TRBV12-3 or TRBV12-4 with TRBJ2-7, with 8 nucleotides matching TRBD1. There are 13 residues in the CDR3. V gave up 4 bases and J gave up 5 bases; unmatched junction bases: 4. CDR3 coding DNA: TGTGCCAGCAGTTCAGGACAGGGTCACGAGCAGTACTTC. The encoded protein is CASSSGQGHEQYF.

In this sample, this clonotype turned up a few times. The chain combines TRBV11-2 with TRBJ2-3; 8 bases align to TRBD2. The germline gives CDR1 SGHAT, CDR2 FQNNGV. The CDR3 totals 16 residues. The junction had 4 bases not matched to a gene; V was cut back by 0 bases and J by 2 bases. CDR3 nucleotide sequence: TGTGCCAGCAGCTTAGATCTGACTAGCGCCACAGATACGCAGTATTTT. Protein product: CASSLDLTSATDTQYF.

A word on this clonotype: The CDR3 does not close with the conserved phenylalanine or tryptophan, likely indicating a read error. CDR3 loop: CASSILNTDTQYI. For the CDR3, the DNA is TGTGCCAGCTCAATCTTGAATACAGATACGCAGTATATT. The rearrangement joins TRBV18 to TRBJ2-3, with D uncertain. V was trimmed by 5 bases and J by 3 bases, leaving 9 bases between them. Germline V gives CDR1 KGHSH, CDR2 LQKENI. CDR3 length: 13 residues.

This clonotype was seen only a few times. V gene TRBV28 combines with J gene TRBJ2-7; unclear D gene. Germline-derived CDR1 and CDR2 are MDHEN and SYDVKM. The CDR3 totals 12 residues. Trimming cost V 6 bases and J 10 bases, with 16 bases left between them. CDR3 in amino acids: CASRNQQRAQYF. The CDR3 coding sequence is TGTGCCAGCAGAAACCAGCAAAGGGCACAGTACTTC. The whole variable domain, filled in from reference TRBV28 and TRBJ2-7, reads DVKVTQSSRYLVKRTGEKVFLECVQDMDHENMFWYRQDPGLGLRLIYFSYDVKMKEKGDIPEGYSVSREKKERFSLILESASTNQTSMYLCASRNQQRAQYFGPGTRLTVT.